This passage covers 5 T cell receptor beta chains from one sample sequenced in a study of patients and donors after allogeneic stem cell transplantation. TCRdb recomputed calls from the RT-PCR reads with MiXCR, one row per CDR3 protein. This repertoire shows roughly 140,000 distinct CDR3 sequences, 30% to 45% found once; its top ten account for about 50%. The sequenced sample was blood, either unsorted or a sorted T cell fraction (not recorded which). The receptors derive from a human donor who was either an allogeneic HSCT recipient or a stem cell or donor lymphocyte infusion donor (not recorded which). It is not recorded whose cells these are; they may come from a transplant donor.

This clonotype was detected a few times. V and J are TRBV20-1 and TRBJ2-7; the D is unclear. The CDR3 is made up of 13 amino acids. Germline V gene lookup returns CDR1 DFQATT and CDR2 SNEGSKA (reference sequence). V dropped 3 bases and J dropped 1 base, with 10 bases sitting between them. This CDR3 reads CSASNAASYEQYF. The CDR3 DNA sequence: TGCAGTGCTAGTAACGCAGCTTCCTACGAGCAGTACTTC.

This clonotype came up a few times. J is TRBJ1-1 and V is TRBV29-1, with D perhaps TRBD1 (5 bases). CDR3 length equals 14 residues. Germline CDR1 SQVTM, CDR2 ANQGSEA. V lost 1 base and J lost 4, with 13 bases in between. The CDR3 reads CSVEVAGRSTEAFF. For the CDR3, the DNA is TGCAGCGTTGAAGTTGCAGGGAGGTCCACTGAAGCTTTCTTT.

This clonotype has more than one count but fewer than ten. The rearrangement uses TRBV7-9 and TRBJ1-1, with D uncertain. V gave up 1 base and J gave up 7 bases, with 7 bases separating them. The CDR3 loop spans 12 amino acids. CDR1 is SEHNR, CDR2 FQNEAQ, per germline (reference sequence). The CDR3 spells CASSLGNGEAFF. CDR3 nucleotide sequence: TGTGCCAGCAGCTTAGGTAACGGTGAAGCTTTCTTT.

Only a few counts were recorded for this clonotype. The V and J genes are TRBV2 and TRBJ1-6, with D unclear. Germline V gives CDR1 SNHLY, CDR2 FYNNEI. The length of the CDR3 is 11 residues. The V gene lost 5 bases and the J gene lost 12 bases, with 8 bases spanning the gap. CDR3 residues: CASSQWGPLHF. The CDR3 nucleotides read TGTGCCAGCAGTCAGTGGGGACCCCTCCACTTT. The whole variable domain, remainder taken from reference TRBV2 and TRBJ1-6, is EPEVTQTPSHQVTQMGQEVILRCVPISNHLYFYWYRQILGQKVEFLVSFYNNEISEKSEIFDDQFSVERPDGSNFTLKIRSTKLEDSAMYFCASSQWGPLHFGNGTRLTVT.

J is TRBJ1-1 and V is TRBV9; D is possibly TRBD1 (6 bases). The germline gives CDR1 SGDLS, CDR2 YYNGEE. V dropped 0 bases and J dropped 0 bases, with 9 bases sitting between them. This CDR3 contains 15 residues. The CDR3 nucleotides read TGTGCCAGCAGCGTAGGGCAGGGGTTGAACACTGAAGCTTTCTTT. Its protein is CASSVGQGLNTEAFF.